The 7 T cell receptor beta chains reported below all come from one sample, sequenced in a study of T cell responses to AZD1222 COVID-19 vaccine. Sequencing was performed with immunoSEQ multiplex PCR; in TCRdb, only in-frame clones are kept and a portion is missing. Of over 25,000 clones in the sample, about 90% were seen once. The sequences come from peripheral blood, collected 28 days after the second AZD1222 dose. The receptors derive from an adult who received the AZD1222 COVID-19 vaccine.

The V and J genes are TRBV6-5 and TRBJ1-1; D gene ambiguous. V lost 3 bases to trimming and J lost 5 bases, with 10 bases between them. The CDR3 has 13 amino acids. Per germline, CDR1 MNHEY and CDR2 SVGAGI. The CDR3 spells CASSYRAGTEAFF. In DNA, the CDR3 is TGTGCCAGCAGTTATCGAGCGGGGACTGAAGCTTTCTTT.

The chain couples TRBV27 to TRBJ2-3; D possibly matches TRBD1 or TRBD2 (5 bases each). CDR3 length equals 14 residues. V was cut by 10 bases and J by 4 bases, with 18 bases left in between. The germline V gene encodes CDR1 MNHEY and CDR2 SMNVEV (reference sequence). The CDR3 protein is CATRVWGSADTQYF. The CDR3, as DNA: TGTGCCACCCGGGTGTGGGGGTCCGCAGATACGCAGTATTTT.

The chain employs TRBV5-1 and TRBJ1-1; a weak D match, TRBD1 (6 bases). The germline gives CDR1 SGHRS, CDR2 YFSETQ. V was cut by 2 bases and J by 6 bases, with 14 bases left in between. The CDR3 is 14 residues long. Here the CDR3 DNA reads TGCGCCAGCAGCTTCAGACAGGCTGGGGCTGAAGCTTTCTTT. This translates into CASSFRQAGAEAFF.

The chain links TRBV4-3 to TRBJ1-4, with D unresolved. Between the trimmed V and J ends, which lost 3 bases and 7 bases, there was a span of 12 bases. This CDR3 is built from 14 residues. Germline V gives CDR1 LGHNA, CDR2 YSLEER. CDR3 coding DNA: TGCGCCAGCAGCCACGACACGGTGGGTGAAAAACTGTTTTTT. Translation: CASSHDTVGEKLFF.

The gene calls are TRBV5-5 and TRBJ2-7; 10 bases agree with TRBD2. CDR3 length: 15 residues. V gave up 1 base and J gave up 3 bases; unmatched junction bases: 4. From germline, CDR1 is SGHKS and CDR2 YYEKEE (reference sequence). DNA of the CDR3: TGTGCCAGCAGCTTGTCGCCTAGCGGGAGCTACGAGCAGTACTTC. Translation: CASSLSPSGSYEQYF.

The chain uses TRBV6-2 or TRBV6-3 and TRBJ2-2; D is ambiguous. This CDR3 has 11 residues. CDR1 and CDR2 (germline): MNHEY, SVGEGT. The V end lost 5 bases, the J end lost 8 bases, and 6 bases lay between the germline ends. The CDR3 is CASSARGELFF. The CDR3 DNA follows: TGTGCCAGCAGTGCCCGGGGGGAGCTGTTTTTT.

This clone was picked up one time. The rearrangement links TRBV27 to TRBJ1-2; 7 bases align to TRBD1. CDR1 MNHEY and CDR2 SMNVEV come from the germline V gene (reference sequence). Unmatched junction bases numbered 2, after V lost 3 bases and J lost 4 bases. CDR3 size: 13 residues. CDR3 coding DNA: TGTGCCAGCAGTTTTTCAGGGGGCTATGGCTACACCTTC. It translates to CASSFSGGYGYTF.